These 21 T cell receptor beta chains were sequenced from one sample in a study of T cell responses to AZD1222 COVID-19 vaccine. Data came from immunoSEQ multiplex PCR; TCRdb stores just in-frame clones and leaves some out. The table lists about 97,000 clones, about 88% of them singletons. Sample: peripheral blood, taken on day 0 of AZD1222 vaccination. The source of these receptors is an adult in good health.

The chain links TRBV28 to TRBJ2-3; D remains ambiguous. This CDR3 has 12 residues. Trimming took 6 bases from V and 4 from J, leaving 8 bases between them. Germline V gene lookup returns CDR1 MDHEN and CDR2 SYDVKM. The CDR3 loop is CASRGPADTQYF. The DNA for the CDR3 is TGTGCCAGCAGAGGACCCGCAGATACGCAGTATTTT. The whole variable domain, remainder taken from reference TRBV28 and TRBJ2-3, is DVKVTQSSRYLVKRTGEKVFLECVQDMDHENMFWYRQDPGLGLRLIYFSYDVKMKEKGDIPEGYSVSREKKERFSLILESASTNQTSMYLCASRGPADTQYFGPGTRLTVL.

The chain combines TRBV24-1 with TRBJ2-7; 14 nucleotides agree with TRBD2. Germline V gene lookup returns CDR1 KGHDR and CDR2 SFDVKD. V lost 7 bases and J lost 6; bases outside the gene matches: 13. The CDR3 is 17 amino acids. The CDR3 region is CATSGLPTSGRAFEQYF. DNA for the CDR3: TGTGCCACCAGCGGATTACCGACTAGCGGGAGGGCATTCGAGCAGTACTTC.

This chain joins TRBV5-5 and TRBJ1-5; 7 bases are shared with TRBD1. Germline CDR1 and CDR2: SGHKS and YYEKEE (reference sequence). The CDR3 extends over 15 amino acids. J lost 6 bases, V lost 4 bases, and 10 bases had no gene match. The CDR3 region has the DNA TGTGCCAGCAGCACCGGGACAGTGGACCCTCAGCCCCAGCATTTT. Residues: CASSTGTVDPQPQHF.

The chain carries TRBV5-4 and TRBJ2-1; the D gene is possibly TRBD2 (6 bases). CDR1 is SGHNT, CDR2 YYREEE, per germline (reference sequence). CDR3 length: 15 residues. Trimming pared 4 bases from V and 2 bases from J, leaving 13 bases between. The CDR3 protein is CASSVGGGTYNEQFF. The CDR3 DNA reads TGTGCCAGCAGCGTGGGTGGCGGGACCTACAATGAGCAGTTCTTC. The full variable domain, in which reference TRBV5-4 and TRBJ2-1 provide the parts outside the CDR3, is ETGVTQSPTHLIKTRGQQVTLRCSSQSGHNTVSWYQQALGQGPQFIFQYYREEENGRGNFPPRFSGLQFPNYSSELNVNALELDDSALYLCASSVGGGTYNEQFFGPGTRLTVL.

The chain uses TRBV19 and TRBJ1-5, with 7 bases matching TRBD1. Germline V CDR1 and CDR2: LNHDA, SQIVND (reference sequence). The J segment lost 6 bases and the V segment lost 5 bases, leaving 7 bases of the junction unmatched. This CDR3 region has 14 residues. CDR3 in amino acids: CASSWSQGGQPQHF. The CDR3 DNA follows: TGTGCCAGTAGTTGGAGCCAGGGGGGTCAGCCCCAGCATTTT.

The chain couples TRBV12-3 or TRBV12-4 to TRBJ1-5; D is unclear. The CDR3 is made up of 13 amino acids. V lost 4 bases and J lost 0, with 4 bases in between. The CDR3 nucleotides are TGTGCCAGCAGTTCAAGTAGCAATCAGCCCCAGCATTTT. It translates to CASSSSSNQPQHF.

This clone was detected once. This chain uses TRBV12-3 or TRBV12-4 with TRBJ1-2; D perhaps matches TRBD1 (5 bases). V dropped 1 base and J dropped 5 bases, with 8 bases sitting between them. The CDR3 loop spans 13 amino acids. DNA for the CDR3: TGTGCCAGCAGTTTAGTGGGGACGTATGGCTACACCTTC. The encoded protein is CASSLVGTYGYTF.

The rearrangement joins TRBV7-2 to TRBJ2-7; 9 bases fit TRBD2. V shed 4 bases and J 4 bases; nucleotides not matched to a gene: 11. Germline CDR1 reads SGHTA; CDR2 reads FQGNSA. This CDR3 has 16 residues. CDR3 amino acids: CASSSHSGRLGYEQYF. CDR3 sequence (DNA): TGTGCCAGCAGCTCACATAGCGGGAGACTGGGGTACGAGCAGTACTTC. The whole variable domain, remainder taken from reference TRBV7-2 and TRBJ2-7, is GAGVSQSPSNKVTEKGKDVELRCDPISGHTALYWYRQSLGQGLEFLIYFQGNSAPDKSGLPSDRFSAERTGGSVSTLTIQRTQQEDSAVYLCASSSHSGRLGYEQYFGPGTRLTVT.

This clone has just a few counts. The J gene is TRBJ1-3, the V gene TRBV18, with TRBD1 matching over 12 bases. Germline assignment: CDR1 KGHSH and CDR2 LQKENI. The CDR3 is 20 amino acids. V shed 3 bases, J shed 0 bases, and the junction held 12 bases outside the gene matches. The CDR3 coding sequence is TGTGCCAGCTCACCCCGACCGGGACAGGGGGCCATAGTCTCTGGAAACACCATATATTTT. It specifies CASSPRPGQGAIVSGNTIYF.

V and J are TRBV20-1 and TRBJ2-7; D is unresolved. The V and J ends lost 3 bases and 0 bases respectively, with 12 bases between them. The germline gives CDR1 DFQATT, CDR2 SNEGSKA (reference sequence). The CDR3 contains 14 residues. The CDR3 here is CSASPLPPSYEQYF. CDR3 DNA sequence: TGCAGTGCTAGTCCACTACCGCCCTCCTACGAGCAGTACTTC.

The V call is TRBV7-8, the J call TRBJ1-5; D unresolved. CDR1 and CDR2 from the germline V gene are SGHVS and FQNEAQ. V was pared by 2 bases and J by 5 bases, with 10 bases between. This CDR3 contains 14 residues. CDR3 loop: CASSLREHDQPQHF. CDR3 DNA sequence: TGTGCCAGCAGCTTAAGGGAACACGATCAGCCCCAGCATTTT.

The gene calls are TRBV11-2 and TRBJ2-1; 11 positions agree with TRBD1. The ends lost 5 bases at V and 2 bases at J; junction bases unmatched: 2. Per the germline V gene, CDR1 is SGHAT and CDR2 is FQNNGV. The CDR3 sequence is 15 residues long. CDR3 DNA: TGTGCCAGCAGCCCGGGACAGGGGGCCTACAATGAGCAGTTCTTC. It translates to CASSPGQGAYNEQFF. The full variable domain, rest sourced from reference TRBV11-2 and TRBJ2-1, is EAGVAQSPRYKIIEKRQSVAFWCNPISGHATLYWYQQILGQGPKLLIQFQNNGVVDDSQLPKDRFSAERLKGVDSTLKIQPAKLEDSAVYLCASSPGQGAYNEQFFGPGTRLTVL.

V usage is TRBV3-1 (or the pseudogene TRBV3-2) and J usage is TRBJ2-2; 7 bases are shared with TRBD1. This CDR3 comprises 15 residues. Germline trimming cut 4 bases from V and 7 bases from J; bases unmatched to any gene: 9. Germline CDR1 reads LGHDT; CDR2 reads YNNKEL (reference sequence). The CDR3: CASSPTTGKGGELFF. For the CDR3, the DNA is TGTGCCAGCAGCCCAACGACAGGGAAGGGCGGGGAGCTGTTTTTT.

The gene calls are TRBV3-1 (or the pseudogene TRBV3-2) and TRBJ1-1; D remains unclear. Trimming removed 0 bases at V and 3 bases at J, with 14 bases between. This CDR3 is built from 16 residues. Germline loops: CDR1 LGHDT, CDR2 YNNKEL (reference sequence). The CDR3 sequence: CASSQEASSWHTEAFF. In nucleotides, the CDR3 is TGTGCCAGCAGCCAAGAAGCTTCATCCTGGCACACTGAAGCTTTCTTT.

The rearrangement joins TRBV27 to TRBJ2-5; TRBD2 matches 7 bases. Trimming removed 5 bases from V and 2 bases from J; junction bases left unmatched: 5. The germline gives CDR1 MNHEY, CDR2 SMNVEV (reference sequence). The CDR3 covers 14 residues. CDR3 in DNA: TGTGCCAGCAGTCCCCTAGCGGTACAAGAGACCCAGTACTTC. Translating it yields CASSPLAVQETQYF.

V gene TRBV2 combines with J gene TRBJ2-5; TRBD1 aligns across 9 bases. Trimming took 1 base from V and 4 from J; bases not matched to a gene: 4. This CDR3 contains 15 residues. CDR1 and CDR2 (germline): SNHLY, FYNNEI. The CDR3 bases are TGTGCCAGCAGTGAAGGCGGGGGACAGGGAGAGACCCAGTACTTC. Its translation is CASSEGGGQGETQYF. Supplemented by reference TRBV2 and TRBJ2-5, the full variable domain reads EPEVTQTPSHQVTQMGQEVILRCVPISNHLYFYWYRQILGQKVEFLVSFYNNEISEKSEIFDDQFSVERPDGSNFTLKIRSTKLEDSAMYFCASSEGGGQGETQYFGPGTRLLVL.

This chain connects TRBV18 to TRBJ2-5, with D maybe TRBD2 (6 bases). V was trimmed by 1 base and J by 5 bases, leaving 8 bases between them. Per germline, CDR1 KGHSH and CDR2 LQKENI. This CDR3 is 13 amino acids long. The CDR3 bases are TGTGCCAGCTCACCACGTGGGGGGGAGACCCAGTACTTC. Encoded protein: CASSPRGGETQYF.

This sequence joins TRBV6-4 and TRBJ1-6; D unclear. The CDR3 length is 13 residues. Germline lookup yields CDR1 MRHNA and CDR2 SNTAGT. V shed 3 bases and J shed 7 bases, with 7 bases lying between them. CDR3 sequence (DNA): TGTGCCAGCAGTGAAGGGCGGAATTCACCCCTCCACTTT. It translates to CASSEGRNSPLHF.

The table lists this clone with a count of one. The CDR3 is CASSLEVPGNTEAFF. CDR3 nucleotides: TGTGCCAGCAGTTTAGAAGTCCCAGGGAACACTGAAGCTTTCTTT. The V gene is TRBV28, the J gene TRBJ1-1; D is uncertain. With 2 bases removed from V and 1 base from J, the gap between germline ends came to 11 bases. The CDR3 contains 15 residues. Germline V gene lookup returns CDR1 MDHEN and CDR2 SYDVKM.

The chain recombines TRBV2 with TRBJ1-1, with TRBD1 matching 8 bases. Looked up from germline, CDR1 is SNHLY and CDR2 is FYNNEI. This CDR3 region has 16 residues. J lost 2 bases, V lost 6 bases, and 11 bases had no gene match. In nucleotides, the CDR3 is TGTGCCAGCAGAGCACCGGGACAGGAGAGTAACACTGAAGCTTTCTTT. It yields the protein CASRAPGQESNTEAFF.

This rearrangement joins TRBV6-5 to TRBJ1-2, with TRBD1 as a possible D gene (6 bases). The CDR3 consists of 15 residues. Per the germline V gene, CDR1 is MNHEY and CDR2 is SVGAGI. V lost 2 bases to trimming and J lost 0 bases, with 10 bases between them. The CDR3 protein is CASSYGTQTNYGYTF. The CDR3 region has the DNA TGTGCCAGCAGTTACGGGACACAAACTAACTATGGCTACACCTTC.